This TCR beta chain was documented in a study of blood T cell repertoires in COVID-19. Study as a whole: The United States, Italy and Spain supplied acute and convalescent COVID-19 samples.

Under the authors' procedure: Estimates of nucleated cell counts were drawn from the amplification of reference gene primers. TCRdb's table, derived via immunoSEQ multiplex PCR, lists solely in-frame clones and lacks some. That table is the source of V, J and clone size, and D and trimming were worked out from the DNA. The data contain over 130,000 clones, 86% of them singletons. V lost 0 bases to trimming and J lost 5 bases, with 4 bases between them. The CDR3 is 13 amino acids. Germline assignment: CDR1 SGHTA and CDR2 FQGTGA. The origin of this receptor is a man in his 70s with acute or convalescent COVID-19. Sequencing was performed on peripheral blood. The chain couples TRBV7-3 to TRBJ2-2; the D is unclear. This chain's CDR3 is CASSLTRTGELFF. The CDR3 DNA follows: TGTGCCAGCAGCTTAACGCGGACCGGGGAGCTGTTTTTT.